A selection of T cell receptor beta chains follows, all from one sample in a study of blood T cell repertoires in COVID-19. Profiling relied on immunoSEQ multiplex PCR, and the TCRdb table lists in-frame clones only, not all of them. The sample comprises around 70,000 clones, around 90% of which are singletons, and approximately 28% rests with the top ten. Sequences were obtained from peripheral blood. These receptors all come from an elderly woman with active or convalescent COVID-19. The CDR3 runs from the conserved cysteine through the conserved F or W. Fields, in order: V gene, D gene, J gene, clone size, CDR3 protein, CDR3 DNA. D genes are given only for firm matches. The size field is filled for only some rows; it gives once, few, many or a size class.

TRBV7-8	TRBD1	TRBJ1-5	-	CASSPPGTALNQPQHF	TGTGCCAGCAGCCCACCCGGGACAGCGCTTAATCAGCCCCAGCATTTT
TRBV10-3	-	TRBJ2-2	-	CAIRSDSRSANTGELFF	TGTGCCATCAGGTCAGACAGTAGGAGCGCTAACACCGGGGAGCTGTTTTTT
TRBV30	TRBD2	TRBJ2-3	-	CACCLAGYQPGTDTQYF	TGTGCCTGCTGCCTAGCGGGCTATCAACCGGGCACAGATACGCAGTATTTT
TRBV5-8	-	TRBJ1-2	-	CASSSGLRGGYTF	TGTGCCAGCAGTTCGGGTCTTCGCGGGGGCTACACCTTC
TRBV27	-	TRBJ1-4	-	CASSFSEGDEKLFF	TGTGCCAGCAGTTTTTCAGAAGGGGATGAAAAACTGTTTTTT
TRBV5-1	-	TRBJ1-6	-	CASSETRGGNSPLHF	TGCGCCAGCAGCGAAACCCGTGGCGGTAATTCACCCCTCCACTTT
TRBV19	TRBD1	TRBJ2-5	-	CASSQTGERETQYF	TGTGCCAGTAGTCAAACAGGGGAACGAGAGACCCAGTACTTC
TRBV7-2	-	TRBJ1-6	-	CASSLNREGSPLHF	TGTGCCAGCAGCTTAAACAGGGAAGGGTCACCCCTCCACTTT
TRBV18	-	TRBJ2-3	-	CASSPRGGTDTQYF	TGTGCCAGCTCACCACGCGGGGGCACAGATACGCAGTATTTT
TRBV19	TRBD1	TRBJ2-1	once	CASSIGSGTGIIDEQFF	TGTGCCAGTAGTATAGGGTCGGGGACAGGGATAATAGATGAGCAGTTCTTC
TRBV6-5	TRBD2	TRBJ2-1	-	CASNGGTSYNEQFF	TGTGCCAGCAACGGGGGGACCTCCTACAATGAGCAGTTCTTC
TRBV5-4	TRBD1	TRBJ1-4	-	CASSLGRTGVNEKLFF	TGTGCCAGCAGCCTGGGCCGGACAGGGGTTAATGAAAAACTGTTTTTT
TRBV27	-	TRBJ1-4	-	CASSAARGLNEKLFF	TGTGCCAGCAGTGCCGCCAGGGGCCTTAATGAAAAACTGTTTTTT
TRBV4-3	-	TRBJ1-2	few	CASSPAGDYGYTF	TGCGCCAGCAGCCCAGCAGGGGACTATGGCTACACCTTC
TRBV5-6	TRBD1	TRBJ1-3	-	CASSPGTGAGNTIYF	TGTGCCAGCAGCCCCGGGACAGGGGCTGGAAACACCATATATTTT
TRBV7-6	-	TRBJ1-5	-	CASSLVGASQHF	TGTGCCAGCAGCTTAGTAGGAGCGTCCCAGCATTTT
TRBV7-2	-	TRBJ1-5	-	CASSRDSNQPQHF	TGTGCCAGCTCCCGGGATAGCAATCAGCCCCAGCATTTT
TRBV7-9	TRBD1	TRBJ2-3	-	CASPRTGVTTDTQYF	TGTGCCAGCCCCCGAACAGGGGTCACCACAGATACGCAGTATTTT
TRBV5-6	-	TRBJ1-1	-	CASSTLDSHNTEAFF	TGTGCCAGCAGCACCCTGGACAGCCATAACACTGAAGCTTTCTTT
TRBV9	TRBD1	TRBJ1-4	-	CASSLRGQAGEKLFF	TGTGCCAGCAGCTTAAGGGGGCAGGCGGGAGAAAAACTGTTTTTT
TRBV18	-	TRBJ1-2	-	CASSPSGHYYGYTF	TGTGCCAGCTCACCAAGCGGGCACTACTATGGCTACACCTTC
TRBV19	TRBD1	TRBJ2-7	-	CASEGQGVPQYF	TGTGCCAGCGAGGGACAGGGTGTACCGCAGTACTTC
TRBV4-1	-	TRBJ2-6	-	CASSLRQTGANVLTF	TGCGCCAGCAGCCTTAGACAAACTGGGGCCAACGTCCTGACTTTC
TRBV15	-	TRBJ1-3	-	CATSLTGSGNTIYF	TGTGCCACCAGCCTAACAGGGTCGGGAAACACCATATATTTT
TRBV13	-	TRBJ2-3	-	CASSTREWRSDTQYF	TGTGCCAGCAGCACCCGCGAGTGGAGGTCAGATACGCAGTATTTT
TRBV4-3	-	TRBJ2-3	once	CASSRGGESTDTQYF	TGCGCCAGCAGCCGTGGGGGCGAAAGCACAGATACGCAGTATTTT
TRBV30	-	TRBJ1-4	-	CAWSREEGREKLFF	TGTGCCTGGAGTCGTGAGGAAGGGAGGGAAAAACTGTTTTTT
TRBV24-1	TRBD1	TRBJ2-1	-	CATSEGTTGDNEQFF	TGTGCCACCAGTGAAGGGACAACAGGGGACAATGAGCAGTTCTTC